These 8 T cell receptor beta chains came from one sample sequenced in a study of OX40 agonist ivuxolimab in advanced cancers. Data came from immunoSEQ multiplex PCR; TCRdb stores just in-frame clones and leaves some out. Of about 120,000 clones listed, 80% to 90% are singletons. This specimen consisted of CD4+ or CD8+ T cells sorted from blood, obtained in a trial of the OX40 agonist ivuxolimab. Every receptor here comes from an adult with an advanced solid tumor such as melanoma, head and neck, liver or kidney cancer.

The J gene is TRBJ2-1, the V gene TRBV5-5; TRBD2 matches at 8 bases. The CDR3 is made up of 15 amino acids. Germline trimming cut 6 bases from V and 7 bases from J; bases unmatched to any gene: 12. Germline loops: CDR1 SGHKS, CDR2 YYEKEE (reference sequence). The DNA for the CDR3 is TGTGCCAGCACCGGGAGGGGCTCCCGCCGGAATGAGCAGTTCTTC. This encodes CASTGRGSRRNEQFF.

The chain links TRBV4-3 to TRBJ1-4, with D possibly TRBD1 on 5 matching bases. There are 19 residues in the CDR3. The germline CDR1 and CDR2 sequences are LGHNA and YSLEER. V was pared by 0 bases and J by 8 bases, with 25 bases between. CDR3 sequence reads: CASSQDLSGTATAGEKLFF. The CDR3 DNA follows: TGCGCCAGCAGCCAAGATCTCTCAGGGACGGCAACCGCGGGCGAAAAACTGTTTTTT.

This chain connects TRBV28 to TRBJ1-2; D is uncertain. Looked up from germline, CDR1 is MDHEN and CDR2 is SYDVKM. Trimming pared 5 bases from V and 3 bases from J, leaving 13 bases between. The CDR3 sequence is 14 residues long. This CDR3 is CASSPTPTDYGYTF. For the CDR3, the DNA is TGTGCCAGCAGTCCGACTCCGACTGACTATGGCTACACCTTC.

The chain combines TRBV30 with TRBJ1-4; no firm D call. CDR1 GTSNPN and CDR2 SVGIG come from the germline V gene (reference sequence). This CDR3 region has 12 residues. Trimming took 4 bases from V and 4 from J, leaving 7 bases between them. CDR3 in DNA: TGTGCCTGGAATCCGATTAATGAAAAACTGTTTTTT. Its protein is CAWNPINEKLFF.

The chain uses TRBV12-5 and TRBJ1-1; TRBD1 might be the D (5 bases). This CDR3 is 14 amino acids long. Between the trimmed V and J ends, which lost 6 bases and 1 base, there was a span of 12 bases. Germline-derived CDR1 and CDR2 are LGHNT and FRNRAP. The CDR3 protein is CASGYRRTNTEAFF. CDR3 DNA sequence: TGTGCTAGTGGCTACAGGCGTACGAACACTGAAGCTTTCTTT.

This sequence joins TRBV10-3 and TRBJ2-7; D not certain. The CDR3 contains 15 residues. The V end was cut by 0 bases, the J end by 2 bases, with 11 bases between. Germline V gene sequence: CDR1 ENHRY, CDR2 SYGVKD. CDR3 DNA sequence: TGTGCCATCAGTGAGTCAGGCAGCCTGCCCTACGAGCAGTACTTC. This encodes CAISESGSLPYEQYF.

Here the CDR3 reads CASSSGQGNEQYF. The DNA of the CDR3 is TGTGCCAGCAGTTCTGGACAGGGAAACGAGCAGTACTTC. The chain employs TRBV28 and TRBJ2-7; TRBD1 matches 8 bases. The CDR3 sequence is 13 residues long. With V trimmed by 4 bases and J by 5 bases, 4 bases remained unmatched. Germline assignment: CDR1 MDHEN and CDR2 SYDVKM.

V is TRBV7-2 and J is TRBJ2-3, with TRBD2 identical over 10 bases. The germline CDR1 and CDR2 sequences are SGHTA and FQGNSA. V lost 6 bases and J lost 1; bases outside the gene matches: 4. The CDR3 consists of 15 residues. CDR3 sequence reads: CASRTGTSGTDTQYF. The CDR3 DNA reads TGTGCCAGCAGGACCGGGACTAGCGGCACAGATACGCAGTATTTT.